The present T cell receptor (beta chain) was sequenced within a study of T cell responses to AZD1222 COVID-19 vaccine. Study observations and caveats: Every sample of the repertoires postdated the peak T cell response. Possibly, clonal diversity was underestimated; donors were largely white British and included more females.

This CDR3 is built from 16 residues. The V end lost 5 bases, the J end lost 7 bases, and 18 bases lay between the germline ends. Germline assignment: CDR1 LNHDA and CDR2 SQIVND (reference sequence). Profiling relied on immunoSEQ multiplex PCR, and the TCRdb table lists in-frame clones only, not all of them. This repertoire shows about 150,000 clones, 80% to 95% found once; its top ten account for about 3.7%. Turning to this clone: What it recognizes is unknown.

The receptor comes from an adult in good health. Sequencing was performed on peripheral blood, taken on day 0 of AZD1222 vaccination. The V and J genes are TRBV19 and TRBJ1-6, with D tentatively TRBD1 (6 bases). The CDR3 DNA reads TGTGCCAGTAGTTCAGACCAGGGGATGCGGAATTCACCCCTCCACTTT. Translated: CASSSDQGMRNSPLHF.